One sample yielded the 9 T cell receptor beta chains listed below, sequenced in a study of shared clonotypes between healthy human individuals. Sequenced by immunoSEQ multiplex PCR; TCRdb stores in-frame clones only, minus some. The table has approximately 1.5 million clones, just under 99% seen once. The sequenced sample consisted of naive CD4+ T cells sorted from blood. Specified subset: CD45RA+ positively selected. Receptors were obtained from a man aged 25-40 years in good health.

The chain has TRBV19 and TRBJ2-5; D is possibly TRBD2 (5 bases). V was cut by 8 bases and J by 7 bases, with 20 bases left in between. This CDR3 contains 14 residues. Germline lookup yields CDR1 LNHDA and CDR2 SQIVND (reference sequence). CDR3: CASGTLEAKGTQYF. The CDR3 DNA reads TGTGCCAGTGGAACGTTGGAGGCCAAGGGGACCCAGTACTTC.

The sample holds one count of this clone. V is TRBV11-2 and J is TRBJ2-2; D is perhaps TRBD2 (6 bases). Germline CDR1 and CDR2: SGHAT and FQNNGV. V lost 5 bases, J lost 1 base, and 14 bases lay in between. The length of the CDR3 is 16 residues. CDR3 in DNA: TGTGCCAGCAGCGAGGAGGGGCGGTTGAACACCGGGGAGCTGTTTTTT. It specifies CASSEEGRLNTGELFF.

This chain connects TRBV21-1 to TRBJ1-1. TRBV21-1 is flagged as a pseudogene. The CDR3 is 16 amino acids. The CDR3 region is CASSKREGQSNTEAFF. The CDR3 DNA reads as TGTGCCAGCAGCAAAAGGGAGGGGCAGTCGAACACTGAAGCTTTCTTT.

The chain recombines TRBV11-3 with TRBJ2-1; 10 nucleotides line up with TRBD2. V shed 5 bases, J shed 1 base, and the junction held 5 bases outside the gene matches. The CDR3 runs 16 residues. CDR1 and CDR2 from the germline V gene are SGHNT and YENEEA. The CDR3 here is CASSLSGRGSYNEQFF. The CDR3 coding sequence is TGTGCCAGCAGCCTGAGCGGGAGGGGGTCCTACAATGAGCAGTTCTTC.

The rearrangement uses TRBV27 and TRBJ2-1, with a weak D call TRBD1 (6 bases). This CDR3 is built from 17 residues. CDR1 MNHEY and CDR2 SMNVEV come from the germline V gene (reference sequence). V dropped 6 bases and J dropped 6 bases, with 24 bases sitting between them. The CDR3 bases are TGTGCCAGCAGAAAGGTGTACAGGGCAGACGACTTCAATGAGCAGTTCTTC. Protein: CASRKVYRADDFNEQFF.

In DNA, the CDR3 is TGTGCCAGCAGTTATTCGACATTTCAGCCCCAGCATTTT. This encodes CASSYSTFQPQHF. This chain links TRBV6-5 with TRBJ1-5, with D unclear. The CDR3 sequence is 13 residues long. The V and J ends lost 3 bases and 6 bases respectively, with 9 bases between them. CDR1 is MNHEY, CDR2 SVGAGI, per germline.

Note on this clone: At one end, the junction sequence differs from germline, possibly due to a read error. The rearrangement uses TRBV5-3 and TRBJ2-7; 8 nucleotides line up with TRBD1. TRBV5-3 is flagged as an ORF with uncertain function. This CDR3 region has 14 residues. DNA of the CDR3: TGTGCCAGCAGCTTGGCAGGGGGCGTGTACGAGCAGTACTTC. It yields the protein CASSLAGGVYEQYF.

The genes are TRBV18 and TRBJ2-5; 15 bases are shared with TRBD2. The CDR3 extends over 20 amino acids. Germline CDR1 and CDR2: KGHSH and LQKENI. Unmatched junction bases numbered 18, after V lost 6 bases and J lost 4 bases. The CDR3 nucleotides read TGTGCCAGCTCTTCCGGGACTAGCGGGAGGCCCCAAGGCGGGAGAGAGACCCAGTACTTC. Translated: CASSSGTSGRPQGGRETQYF.

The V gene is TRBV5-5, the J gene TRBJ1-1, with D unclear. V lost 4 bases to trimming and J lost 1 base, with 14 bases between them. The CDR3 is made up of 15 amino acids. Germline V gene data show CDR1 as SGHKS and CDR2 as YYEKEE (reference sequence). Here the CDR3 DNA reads TGTGCCAGCAGCGCCGGTTGGGGAAAGAACACTGAAGCTTTCTTT. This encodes CASSAGWGKNTEAFF.